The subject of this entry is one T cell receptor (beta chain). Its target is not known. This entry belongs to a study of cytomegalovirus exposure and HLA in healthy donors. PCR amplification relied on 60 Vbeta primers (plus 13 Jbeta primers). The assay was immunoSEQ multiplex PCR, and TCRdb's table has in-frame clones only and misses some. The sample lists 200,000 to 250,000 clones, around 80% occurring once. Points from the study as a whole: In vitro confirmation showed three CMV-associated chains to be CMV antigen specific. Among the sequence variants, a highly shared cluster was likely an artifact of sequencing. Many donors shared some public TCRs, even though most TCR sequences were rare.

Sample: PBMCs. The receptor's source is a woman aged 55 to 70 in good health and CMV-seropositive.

The CDR3 loop reads CASSEALYNEQFF. DNA for the CDR3: TGTGCCAGCAGTGAAGCACTTTACAATGAGCAGTTCTTC. The V and J genes are TRBV2 and TRBJ2-1; no clear D gene. Germline V gives CDR1 SNHLY, CDR2 FYNNEI. The CDR3 loop spans 13 amino acids. Trimming cost V 0 bases and J 4 bases, with 4 bases left between them.